Sequencing of this T cell receptor (beta chain) was carried out in a study of blood T cell repertoires in COVID-19. This table comes from immunoSEQ multiplex PCR, and its TCRdb copy is limited to in-frame clones, with some not included. The table has about 21,000 clones, under 90% seen once. With 8 bases removed from V and 12 bases from J, the gap between germline ends came to 20 bases. Germline CDR1 is MNHEY and CDR2 is SVGAGI. This CDR3 spans 13 amino acids. The sequence derives from a human donor in a cohort sampled during active COVID-19. The gene calls are TRBV6-5 and TRBJ2-1; D may be TRBD2 (6 bases). The sample taken for sequencing was peripheral blood. The CDR3 sequence is CASSETSQGRQFF. The CDR3 DNA reads TGTGCCAGCTCGGAGACTAGTCAGGGAAGGCAGTTCTTC.